The sequence of this T cell receptor (beta chain) was determined in a study of cytomegalovirus exposure and HLA in healthy donors. Study outcomes and limitations: A missense DCLRE1C variant was associated with V- and J-gene trimming of TCR beta chains in a later analysis, and an independent cohort replicated the association. Segments of the TCR beta V type were, in most cases, productive about 87% or about 30% of the time in an earlier analysis. HLA-A and HLA-B allele assignments for most subjects were reportedly predicted accurately using TCR beta sequences.

This clone was observed once. The antigen remains undetermined. Germline lookup yields CDR1 ENHRY and CDR2 SYGVKD. The CDR3 has 14 amino acids. V gave up 6 bases and J gave up 7 bases; unmatched junction bases: 8. The PCR ran on 60 Vbeta and 13 Jbeta primers. Method: immunoSEQ multiplex PCR; TCRdb's copy keeps in-frame clones and lacks some. The sample contains under 150,000 clones, approximately 74% of which appear only once. The rearrangement uses TRBV10-3 and TRBJ1-1; TRBD1 aligns across 10 bases. The clonotype comes from a woman aged 40 to 49 in good health and CMV-seropositive. Material: PBMCs. The chain's CDR3 is CAIRGTGEANEAFF. The CDR3 DNA reads as TGTGCCATCAGGGGGACAGGGGAGGCCAATGAAGCTTTCTTT.